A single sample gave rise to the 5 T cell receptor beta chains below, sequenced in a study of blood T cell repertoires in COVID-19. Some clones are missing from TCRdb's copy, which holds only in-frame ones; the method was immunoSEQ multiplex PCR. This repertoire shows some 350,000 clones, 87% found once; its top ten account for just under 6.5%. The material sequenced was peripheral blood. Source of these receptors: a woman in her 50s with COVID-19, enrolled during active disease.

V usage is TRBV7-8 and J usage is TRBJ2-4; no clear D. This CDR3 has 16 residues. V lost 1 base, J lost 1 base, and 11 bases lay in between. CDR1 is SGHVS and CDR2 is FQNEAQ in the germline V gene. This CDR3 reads CASSLGSRVAKNIQYF. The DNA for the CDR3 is TGTGCCAGCAGCTTAGGTTCCCGTGTGGCCAAAAACATTCAGTACTTC.

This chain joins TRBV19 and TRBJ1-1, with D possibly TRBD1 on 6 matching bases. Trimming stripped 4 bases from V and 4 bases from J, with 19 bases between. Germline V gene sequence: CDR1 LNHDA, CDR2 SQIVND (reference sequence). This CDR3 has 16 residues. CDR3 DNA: TGTGCCAGTAGTAAAAGGGCAGGGGTTTGGATCACTGAAGCTTTCTTT. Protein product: CASSKRAGVWITEAFF. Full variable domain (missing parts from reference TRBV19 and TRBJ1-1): DGGITQSPKYLFRKEGQNVTLSCEQNLNHDAMYWYRQDPGQGLRLIYYSQIVNDFQKGDIAEGYSVSREKKESFPLTVTSAQKNPTAFYLCASSKRAGVWITEAFFGQGTRLTVV.

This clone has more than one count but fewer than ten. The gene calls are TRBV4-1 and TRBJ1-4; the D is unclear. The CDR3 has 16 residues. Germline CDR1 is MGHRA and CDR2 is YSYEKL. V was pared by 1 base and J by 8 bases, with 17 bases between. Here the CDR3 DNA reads TGCGCCAGCAGCCAAGTTTTTGGGCAGGTCTTGGAAAAACTGTTTTTT. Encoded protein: CASSQVFGQVLEKLFF.

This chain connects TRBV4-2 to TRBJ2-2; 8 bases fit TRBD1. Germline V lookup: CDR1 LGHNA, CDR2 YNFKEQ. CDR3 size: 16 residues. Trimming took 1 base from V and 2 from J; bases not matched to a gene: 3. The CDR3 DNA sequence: TGTGCCAGCAGCCAAGCCGGGACAGGTAACACCGGGGAGCTGTTTTTT. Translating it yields CASSQAGTGNTGELFF.

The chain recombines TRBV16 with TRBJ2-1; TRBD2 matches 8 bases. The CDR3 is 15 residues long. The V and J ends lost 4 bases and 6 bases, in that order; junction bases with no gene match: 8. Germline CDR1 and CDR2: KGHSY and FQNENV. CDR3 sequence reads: CASSPTGLAVNEQFF. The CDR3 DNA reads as TGTGCCAGCAGCCCTACCGGACTAGCCGTCAATGAGCAGTTCTTC.